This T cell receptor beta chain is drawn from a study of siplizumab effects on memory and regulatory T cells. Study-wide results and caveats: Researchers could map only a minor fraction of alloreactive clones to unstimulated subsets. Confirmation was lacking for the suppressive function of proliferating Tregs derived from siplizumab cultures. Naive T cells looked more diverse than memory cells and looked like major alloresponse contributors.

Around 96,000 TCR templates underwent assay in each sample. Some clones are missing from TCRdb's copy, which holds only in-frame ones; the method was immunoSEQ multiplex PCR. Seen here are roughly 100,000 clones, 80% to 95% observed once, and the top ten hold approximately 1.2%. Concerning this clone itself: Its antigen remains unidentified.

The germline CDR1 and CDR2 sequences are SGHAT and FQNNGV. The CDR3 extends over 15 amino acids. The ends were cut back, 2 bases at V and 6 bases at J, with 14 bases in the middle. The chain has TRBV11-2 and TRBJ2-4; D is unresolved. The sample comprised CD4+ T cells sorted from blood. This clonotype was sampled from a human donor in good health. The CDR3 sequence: CASSLHSGQPNIQYF. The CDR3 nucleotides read TGTGCCAGCAGCTTACATTCGGGTCAGCCAAACATTCAGTACTTC. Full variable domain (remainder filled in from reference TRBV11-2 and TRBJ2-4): EAGVAQSPRYKIIEKRQSVAFWCNPISGHATLYWYQQILGQGPKLLIQFQNNGVVDDSQLPKDRFSAERLKGVDSTLKIQPAKLEDSAVYLCASSLHSGQPNIQYFGAGTRLSVL.